Listed here is a single T cell receptor (beta chain). The sample is drawn from a study of T cell changes during pregnancy in multiple sclerosis. V was trimmed by 7 bases and J by 6 bases, leaving 13 bases between them. The germline gives CDR1 MNHEY, CDR2 SVGAGI. The CDR3 runs to 13 residues. Some clones are missing from TCRdb's copy, which holds only in-frame ones; the method was immunoSEQ multiplex PCR. The sample consists of tens of thousands of clones, around 93% of them appearing once. The sequences come from peripheral blood, collected in the second trimester of pregnancy. J is TRBJ2-1 and V is TRBV6-5; D may be TRBD2 (5 bases). The TCR sequence derives from a female donor with multiple sclerosis, enrolled in a pregnancy study. The CDR3 nucleotides read TGTGCCAGCACCTCTAGTGGGAGCAATGAGCAGTTCTTC. As protein: CASTSSGSNEQFF.